This record looks at one TCR beta chain sequence and its context. This record comes from a study of blood T cell repertoires in COVID-19. Looking at the study overall: Acute and convalescent COVID-19 samples came from the United States, Italy and Spain.

Sequencing was performed with immunoSEQ multiplex PCR; in TCRdb, only in-frame clones are kept and a portion is missing. The table records about 120,000 clones, roughly 88% of them present only once. This CDR3 spans 13 amino acids. V gave up 0 bases and J gave up 2 bases, with 7 bases separating them. The germline gives CDR1 GTSNPN, CDR2 SVGIG (reference sequence). The source material was peripheral blood. The chain employs TRBV30 and TRBJ2-5, with no clear D. This clonotype was sampled from a woman in her 70s who had recovered from COVID-19. CDR3 in DNA: TGTGCCTGGAGTGTAGACTGGCAAGAGACCCAGTACTTC. Its translation is CAWSVDWQETQYF.